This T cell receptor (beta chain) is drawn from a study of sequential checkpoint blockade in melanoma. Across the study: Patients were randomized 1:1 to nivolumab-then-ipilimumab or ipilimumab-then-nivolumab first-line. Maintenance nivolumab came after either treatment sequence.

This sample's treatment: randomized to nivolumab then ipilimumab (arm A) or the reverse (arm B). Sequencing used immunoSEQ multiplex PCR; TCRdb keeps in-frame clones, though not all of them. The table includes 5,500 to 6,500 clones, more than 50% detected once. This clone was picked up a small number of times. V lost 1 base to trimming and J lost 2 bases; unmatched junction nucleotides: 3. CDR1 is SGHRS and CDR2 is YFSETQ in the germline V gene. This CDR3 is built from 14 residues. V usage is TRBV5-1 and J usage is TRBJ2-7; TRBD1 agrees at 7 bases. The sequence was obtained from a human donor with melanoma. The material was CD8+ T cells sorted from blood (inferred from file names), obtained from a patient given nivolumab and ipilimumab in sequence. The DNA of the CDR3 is TGCGCCAGCAGCTTGATACAGGGGCCCTACGAGCAGTACTTC. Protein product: CASSLIQGPYEQYF.